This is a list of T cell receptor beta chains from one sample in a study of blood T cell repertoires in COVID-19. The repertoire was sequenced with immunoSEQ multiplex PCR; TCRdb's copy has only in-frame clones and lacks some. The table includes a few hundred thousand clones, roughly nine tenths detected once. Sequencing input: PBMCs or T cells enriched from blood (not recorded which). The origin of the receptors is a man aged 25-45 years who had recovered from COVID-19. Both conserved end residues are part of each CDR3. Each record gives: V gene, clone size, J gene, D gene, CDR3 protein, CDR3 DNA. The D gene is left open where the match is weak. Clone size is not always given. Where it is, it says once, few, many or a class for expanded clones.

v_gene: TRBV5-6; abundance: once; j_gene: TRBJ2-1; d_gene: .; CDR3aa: CASSSLTFYDRSYNEQFF; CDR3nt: TGTGCCAGCAGCTCGCTGACATTTTATGACAGGTCCTACAATGAGCAGTTCTTC
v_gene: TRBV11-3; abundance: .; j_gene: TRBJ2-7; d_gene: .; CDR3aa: CASSDTSSYEQYF; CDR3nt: TGTGCCAGCAGTGACACGAGCTCCTACGAGCAGTACTTC
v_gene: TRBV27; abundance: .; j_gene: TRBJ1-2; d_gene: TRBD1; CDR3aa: CASSLDRGHGYTF; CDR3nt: TGTGCCAGCAGCCTAGACAGGGGGCACGGCTACACCTTC
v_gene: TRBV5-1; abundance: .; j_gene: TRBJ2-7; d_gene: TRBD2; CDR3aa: CASSLDGRGVGEQYF; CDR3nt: TGCGCCAGCAGCTTGGACGGGAGGGGGGTTGGCGAGCAGTACTTC
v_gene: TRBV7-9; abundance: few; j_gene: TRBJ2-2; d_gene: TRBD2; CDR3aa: CASSLAAGGPTGELFF; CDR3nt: TGTGCCAGCAGCTTAGCAGCGGGAGGGCCCACCGGGGAGCTGTTTTTT
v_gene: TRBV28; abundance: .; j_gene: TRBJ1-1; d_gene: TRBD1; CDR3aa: CASRDRAVSEAFF; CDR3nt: TGTGCCAGCAGGGACAGGGCTGTCTCTGAAGCTTTCTTT
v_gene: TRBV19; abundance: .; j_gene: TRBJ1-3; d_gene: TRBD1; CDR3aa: CASSIEGQGDTIYF; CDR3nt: TGTGCCAGTAGTATTGAGGGACAGGGAGACACCATATATTTT
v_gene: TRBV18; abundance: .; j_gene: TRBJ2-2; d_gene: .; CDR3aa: CASSRTGSDTGELFF; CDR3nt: TGTGCCAGCTCACGCACAGGGTCAGACACCGGGGAGCTGTTTTTT
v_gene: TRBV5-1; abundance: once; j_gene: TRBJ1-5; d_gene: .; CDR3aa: CASSPTGASNQPQHF; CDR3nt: TGCGCCAGCAGCCCGACAGGAGCTAGCAATCAGCCCCAGCATTTT
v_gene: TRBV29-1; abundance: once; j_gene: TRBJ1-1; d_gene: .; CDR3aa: CSVFLQGRHTEAFF; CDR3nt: TGCAGCGTATTTCTACAGGGAAGGCACACTGAAGCTTTCTTT
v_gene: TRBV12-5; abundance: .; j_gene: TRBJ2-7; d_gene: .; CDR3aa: CAPRSTVSYEQYF; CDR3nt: TGTGCACCTCGAAGCACGGTCTCCTACGAGCAGTACTTC
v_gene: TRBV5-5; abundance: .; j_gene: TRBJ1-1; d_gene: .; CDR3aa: CASSLVFGTEAFF; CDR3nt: TGTGCCAGCAGCTTGGTGTTCGGCACTGAAGCTTTCTTT
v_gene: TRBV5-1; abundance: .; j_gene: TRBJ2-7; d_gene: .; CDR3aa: CASRRDTNSYEQYF; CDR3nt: TGCGCCAGCCGCCGGGACACCAACTCCTACGAGCAGTACTTC
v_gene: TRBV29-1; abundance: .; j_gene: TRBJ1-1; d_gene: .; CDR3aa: CSAPWPSPEAFF; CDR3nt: TGCAGCGCTCCCTGGCCGTCCCCTGAAGCTTTCTTT
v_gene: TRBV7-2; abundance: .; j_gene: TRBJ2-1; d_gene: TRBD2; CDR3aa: CASSLWTSGNNEQFF; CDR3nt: TGTGCCAGCAGCTTATGGACTAGCGGGAACAATGAGCAGTTCTTC
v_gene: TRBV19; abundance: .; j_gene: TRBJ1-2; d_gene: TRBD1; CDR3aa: CASKPVGGTGSLYGYTF; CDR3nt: TGTGCCAGTAAACCCGTGGGGGGGACAGGGAGCCTCTATGGCTACACCTTC
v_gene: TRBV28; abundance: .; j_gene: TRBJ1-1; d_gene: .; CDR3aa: CASSGRGNTEAFF; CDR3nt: TGTGCCAGCAGTGGGCGGGGGAACACTGAAGCTTTCTTT
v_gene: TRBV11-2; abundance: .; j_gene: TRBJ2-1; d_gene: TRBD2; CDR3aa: CASRPTSGRRNEQFF; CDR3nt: TGTGCCAGCAGACCTACTAGCGGGAGACGGAATGAGCAGTTCTTC
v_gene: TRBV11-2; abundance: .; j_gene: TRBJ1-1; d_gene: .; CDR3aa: CASSLDPGLNTEAFF; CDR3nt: TGTGCCAGCAGCTTAGACCCAGGCTTGAACACTGAAGCTTTCTTT
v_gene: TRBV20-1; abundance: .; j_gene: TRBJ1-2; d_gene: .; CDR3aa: CSGHFPGGYTF; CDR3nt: TGCAGTGGCCATTTCCCGGGAGGCTACACCTTC
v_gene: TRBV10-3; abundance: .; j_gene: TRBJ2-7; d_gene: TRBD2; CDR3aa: CAISAAGLAGIYEQYF; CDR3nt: TGTGCCATCAGTGCAGCGGGACTAGCGGGAATCTACGAGCAGTACTTC
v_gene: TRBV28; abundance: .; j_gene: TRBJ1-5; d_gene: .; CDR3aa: CASSAGVGQPQHF; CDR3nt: TGTGCCAGCAGCGCCGGGGTAGGTCAGCCCCAGCATTTT
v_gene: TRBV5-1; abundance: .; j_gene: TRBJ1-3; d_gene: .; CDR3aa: CASSNPGHGNTIYF; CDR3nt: TGCGCCAGCAGCAACCCGGGACACGGAAACACCATATATTTT
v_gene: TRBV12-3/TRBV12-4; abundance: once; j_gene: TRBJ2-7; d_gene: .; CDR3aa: CASSLTGRGEQYF; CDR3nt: TGTGCCAGCAGCTTAACCGGGCGCGGGGAGCAGTACTTC
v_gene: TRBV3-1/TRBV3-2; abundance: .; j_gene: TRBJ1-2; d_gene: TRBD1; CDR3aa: CASSSREGAWDGYTF; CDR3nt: TGTGCCAGCAGCTCTCGCGAGGGGGCATGGGATGGCTACACCTTC
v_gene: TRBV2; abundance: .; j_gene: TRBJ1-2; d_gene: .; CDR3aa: CASSGLGVRYGYTF; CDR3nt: TGTGCCAGCAGTGGTCTCGGGGTTAGGTATGGCTACACCTTC
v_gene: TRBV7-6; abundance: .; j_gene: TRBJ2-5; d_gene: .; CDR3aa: CASSVNRGVSQETQYF; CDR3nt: TGTGCCAGCAGCGTTAATCGCGGGGTGAGCCAAGAGACCCAGTACTTC
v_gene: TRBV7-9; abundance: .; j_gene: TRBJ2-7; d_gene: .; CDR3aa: CASSLSLSSYEQYF; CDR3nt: TGTGCCAGCAGCTTATCGTTGTCTTCCTACGAGCAGTACTTC
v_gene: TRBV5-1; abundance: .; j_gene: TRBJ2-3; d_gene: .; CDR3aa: CASSLAGGTDTQYF; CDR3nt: TGCGCCAGCAGCTTGGCAGGGGGCACAGATACGCAGTATTTT
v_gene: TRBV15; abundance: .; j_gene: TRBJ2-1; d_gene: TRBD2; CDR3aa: CATSRDPTSAGEQFF; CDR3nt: TGTGCCACCAGCAGAGATCCTACTAGCGCCGGGGAGCAGTTCTTC
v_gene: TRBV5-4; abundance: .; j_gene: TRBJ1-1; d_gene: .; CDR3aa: CASSLDTANTEAFF; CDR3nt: TGTGCCAGCAGCTTGGACACAGCGAACACTGAAGCTTTCTTT
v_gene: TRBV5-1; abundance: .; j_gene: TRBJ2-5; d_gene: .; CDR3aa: CASSLLAEETQYF; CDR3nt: TGCGCCAGCAGCTTGCTGGCGGAAGAGACCCAGTACTTC
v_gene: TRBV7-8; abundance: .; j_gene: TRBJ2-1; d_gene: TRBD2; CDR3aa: CASSSGLIINNEQFF; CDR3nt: TGTGCCAGCAGCTCGGGACTAATAATTAACAATGAGCAGTTCTTC
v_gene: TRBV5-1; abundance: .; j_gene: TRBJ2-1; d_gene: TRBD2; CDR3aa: CASSPREGGYNEQFF; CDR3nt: TGCGCCAGCAGCCCGCGGGAGGGCGGGTACAATGAGCAGTTCTTC
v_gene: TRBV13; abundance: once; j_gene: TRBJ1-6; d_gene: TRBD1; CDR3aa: CASSLGTANSPLHF; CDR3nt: TGTGCCAGCAGCCTCGGGACAGCTAATTCACCCCTCCACTTT
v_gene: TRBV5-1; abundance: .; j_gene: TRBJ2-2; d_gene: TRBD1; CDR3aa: CASSLGQSGELFF; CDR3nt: TGCGCCAGCAGCCTGGGACAGTCCGGGGAGCTGTTTTTT
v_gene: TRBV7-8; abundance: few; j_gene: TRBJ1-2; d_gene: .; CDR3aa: CASSFFPTLRQDTAGYTF; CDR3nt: TGTGCCAGCAGCTTTTTTCCCACCCTACGACAGGATACGGCGGGCTACACCTTC
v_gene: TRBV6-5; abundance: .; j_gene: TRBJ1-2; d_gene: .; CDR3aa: CASSTSTNGYTF; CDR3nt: TGTGCCAGCAGCACCTCGACAAATGGCTACACCTTC
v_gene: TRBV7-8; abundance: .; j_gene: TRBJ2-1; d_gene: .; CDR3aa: CASSLLGGGFSYNEQFF; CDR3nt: TGTGCCAGCAGCTTACTGGGCGGGGGCTTCTCCTACAATGAGCAGTTCTTC